This T cell receptor (beta chain) originates from a study of blood T cell repertoires in COVID-19. Overall study context: The analysed material was cDNA or gDNA that came from T cells, B-cell-depleted T cells, or PBMCs.

Per germline, CDR1 ENHRY and CDR2 SYGVKD. The CDR3 is 17 residues long. Trimming cost V 3 bases and J 3 bases, with 15 bases left between them. In the authors' workflow: Scientists estimated how many nucleated cells there were by amplifying reference gene primers. Libraries were prepared by immunoSEQ multiplex PCR; TCRdb keeps only in-frame clonotypes and omits some of them. V and J calls and clone size follow that table, whereas D and trimming were derived from the DNA. The sample gives around 150,000 clones, 87% of which show up once; about 4.2% is in the top ten. This TCR was sampled from a woman aged 55 to 70 with active or convalescent COVID-19. The gene calls are TRBV10-3 and TRBJ2-6; perhaps TRBD1 as D (6 bases). The specimen sequenced was peripheral blood. The CDR3 is CAISDNRESSGANVLTF. DNA for the CDR3: TGTGCCATCAGTGATAACAGGGAGTCGAGTGGGGCCAACGTCCTGACTTTC.